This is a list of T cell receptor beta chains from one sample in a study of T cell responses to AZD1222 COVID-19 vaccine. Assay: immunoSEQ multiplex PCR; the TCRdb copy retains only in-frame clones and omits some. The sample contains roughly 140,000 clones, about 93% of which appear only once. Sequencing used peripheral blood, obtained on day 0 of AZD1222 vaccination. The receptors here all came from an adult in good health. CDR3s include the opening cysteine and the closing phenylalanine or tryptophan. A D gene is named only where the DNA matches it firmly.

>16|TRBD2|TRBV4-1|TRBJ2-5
CASGRGTSGYQETQYF
TGCGCCAGCGGCCGCGGGACTAGCGGATACCAAGAGACCCAGTACTTC
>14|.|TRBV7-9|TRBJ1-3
CASSFGGLGNTIYF
TGTGCCAGCAGCTTTGGGGGGCTTGGAAACACCATATATTTT
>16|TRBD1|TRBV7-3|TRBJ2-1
CASSLGTGGKHNEQFF
TGTGCCAGCAGCTTAGGGACAGGGGGTAAGCACAATGAGCAGTTCTTC
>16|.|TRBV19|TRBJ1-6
CASSSDDRVYNSPLHF
TGTGCCAGTAGTTCGGACGACAGAGTCTATAATTCACCCCTCCACTTT
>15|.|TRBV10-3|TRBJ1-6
CAISETIYPNSPLHF
TGTGCCATCAGTGAAACTATTTATCCCAATTCACCCCTCCACTTT
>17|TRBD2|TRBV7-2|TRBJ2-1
CASSLARGLAGFHEQFF
TGTGCCAGCAGCTTAGCGAGGGGACTAGCGGGATTCCATGAGCAGTTCTTC
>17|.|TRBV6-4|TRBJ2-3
CASSDPLRPRITDTQYF
TGTGCCAGCAGTGACCCACTGAGACCAAGGATCACAGATACGCAGTATTTT
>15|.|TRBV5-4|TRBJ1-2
CASSPDRVTNYGYTF
TGTGCCAGCAGCCCCGACAGAGTCACTAACTATGGCTACACCTTC
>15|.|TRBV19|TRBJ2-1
CASSPQGGLWSEQFF
TGTGCCAGTAGTCCTCAGGGCGGACTCTGGAGTGAGCAGTTCTTC
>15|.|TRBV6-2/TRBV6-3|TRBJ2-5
CASSYLHREGETQYF
TGTGCCAGCAGTTATTTGCACAGGGAGGGAGAGACCCAGTACTTC
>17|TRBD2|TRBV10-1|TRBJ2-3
CASSDLGLADTTDTQYF
TGCGCCAGCAGTGACCTCGGACTAGCGGATACTACAGATACGCAGTATTTT
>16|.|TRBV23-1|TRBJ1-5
CASSQSWGDSNQPQHF
TGCGCCAGCAGTCAATCGTGGGGGGATAGCAATCAGCCCCAGCATTTT